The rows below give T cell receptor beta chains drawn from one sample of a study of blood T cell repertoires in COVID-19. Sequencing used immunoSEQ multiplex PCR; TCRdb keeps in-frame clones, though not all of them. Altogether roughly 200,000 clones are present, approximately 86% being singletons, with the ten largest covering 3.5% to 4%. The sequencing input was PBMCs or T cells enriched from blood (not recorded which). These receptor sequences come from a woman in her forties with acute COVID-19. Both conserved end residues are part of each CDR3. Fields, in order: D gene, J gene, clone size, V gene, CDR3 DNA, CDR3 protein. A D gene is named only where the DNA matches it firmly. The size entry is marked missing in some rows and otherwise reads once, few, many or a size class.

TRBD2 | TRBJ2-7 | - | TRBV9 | TGTGCCAGCAGCCCCCGACTAGCGGAGTCCTACGAGCAGTACTTC | CASSPRLAESYEQYF
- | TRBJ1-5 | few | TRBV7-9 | TGTGCCAGCAGCTTAGCGGGGGGACCGGGCAATCAGCCCCAGCATTTT | CASSLAGGPGNQPQHF
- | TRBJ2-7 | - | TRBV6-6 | TGTGCCAGCAGTTACGGGCGACGGGACTACGAGCAGTACTTC | CASSYGRRDYEQYF
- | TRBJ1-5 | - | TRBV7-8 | TGTGCCAGCAGATCTAGCCCCTATCTTGAGGATCAGCCCCAGCATTTT | CASRSSPYLEDQPQHF
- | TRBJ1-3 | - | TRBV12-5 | TGTGCTAGTGGCCCCATCAACACCATATATTTT | CASGPINTIYF
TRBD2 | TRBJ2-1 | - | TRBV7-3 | TGTGCCAGCAGCTTGTCGGGACTAGCGACCAATGAGCAGTTCTTC | CASSLSGLATNEQFF
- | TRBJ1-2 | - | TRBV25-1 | TGTGCCAGCAGTGATACAGGTTTAGCAAACTATGGCTACACCTTC | CASSDTGLANYGYTF
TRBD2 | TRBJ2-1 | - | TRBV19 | TGTGCCAGTAGTATTCTGGGGGGGGTTTCCTACAATGAGCAGTTCTTC | CASSILGGVSYNEQFF
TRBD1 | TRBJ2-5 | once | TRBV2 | TGTGCCAGCAGCCTTGGGGCAGGGGGCGAAGGGACCCAGTACTTC | CASSLGAGGEGTQYF
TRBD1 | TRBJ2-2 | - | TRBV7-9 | TGTGCCAGCAGCTTAGTAGGACAGGGGGGAAACACCGGGGAGCTGTTTTTT | CASSLVGQGGNTGELFF
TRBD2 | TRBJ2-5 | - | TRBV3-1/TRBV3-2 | TGTGCCAGCAGCCAAGGGCCCGGGAGGGGGACCCAGTACTTC | CASSQGPGRGTQYF
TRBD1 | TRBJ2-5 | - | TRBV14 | TGTGCCAGCAGGGCTACAGGGGGAAGAGAGACCCAGTACTTC | CASRATGGRETQYF
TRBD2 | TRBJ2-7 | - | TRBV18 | TGTGCCAGCTCACCAAAGGGACTAGGAGGTGACGAGCAGTACTTC | CASSPKGLGGDEQYF
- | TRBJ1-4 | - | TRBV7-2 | TGTGCCAGCAGCTTAGAACAGGGTAGTGGAAAACTGTTTTTT | CASSLEQGSGKLFF
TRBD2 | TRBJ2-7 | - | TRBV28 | TGTGCCAGCAGTTCAAGGGGAGGGATTTACGAGCAGTACTTC | CASSSRGGIYEQYF
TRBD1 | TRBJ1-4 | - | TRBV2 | TGTGCCAGCAGCGCCTCAGGGGGCGCGGGTGAAAAACTGTTTTTT | CASSASGGAGEKLFF
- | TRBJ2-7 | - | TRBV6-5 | TGTGCCAGCAGACGCCCCGGGGGCTACGAGCAGTACTTC | CASRRPGGYEQYF
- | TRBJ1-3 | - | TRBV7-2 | TGTGCCAGCAGCATCGGGACTGCGTCTGGAAACACCATATATTTT | CASSIGTASGNTIYF
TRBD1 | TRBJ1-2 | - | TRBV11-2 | TGTGCCAGCAGCTTAGGGGCCCTTTCGACAGGGCGACCTTATGGCTACACCTTC | CASSLGALSTGRPYGYTF
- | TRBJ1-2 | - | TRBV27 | TGTGCCAGCAGTCCAAGTAGAAAAGGGGACATTAATTATGGCTACACCTTC | CASSPSRKGDINYGYTF
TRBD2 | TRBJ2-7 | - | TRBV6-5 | TGTGCCAGCAGCCAAGGGACTAGCGGGAGTTACGAGCAGTACTTC | CASSQGTSGSYEQYF
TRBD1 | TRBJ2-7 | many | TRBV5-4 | TGTGCCAGCAGCTCACCGGGACAGAAGCACTACGAGCAGTACTTC | CASSSPGQKHYEQYF
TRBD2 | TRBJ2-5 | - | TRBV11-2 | TGTGCCAGCAGCTTGACTAGCGGGAGTATTGAGACCCAGTACTTC | CASSLTSGSIETQYF
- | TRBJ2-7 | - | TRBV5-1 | TGCGCCAGCAGCTTGCCGGGTCAGCGCTACGAGCAGTACTTC | CASSLPGQRYEQYF
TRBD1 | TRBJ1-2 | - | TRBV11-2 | TGTGCCAGCAGCCGGGGACAGGGTAACTATGGCTACACCTTC | CASSRGQGNYGYTF
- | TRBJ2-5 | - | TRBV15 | TGTGCCACCAGCAGAGATCAGGGGTCTGAGACCCAGTACTTC | CATSRDQGSETQYF
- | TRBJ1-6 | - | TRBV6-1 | TGTGCCAGCAGTGAATCTTGGACAGCCAATAATTCACCCCTCCACTTT | CASSESWTANNSPLHF
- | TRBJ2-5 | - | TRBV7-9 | TGTGCCAGCAGCTTCCGTGGTGGGAGGCAAGAGACCCAGTACTTC | CASSFRGGRQETQYF
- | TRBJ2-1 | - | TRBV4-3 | TGCGCCAGCAGCCTACAAAACCGGGATTACTACAATGAGCAGTTCTTC | CASSLQNRDYYNEQFF
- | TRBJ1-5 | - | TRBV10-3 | TGTGCCATCAGTGAACATCCGGGGGGGGGCAATCAGCCCCAGCATTTT | CAISEHPGGGNQPQHF
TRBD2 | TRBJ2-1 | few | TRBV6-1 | TGTGCCAGCAGTCAAGGCGGACTAGCGGGGCCTGGAGAGCAGTTCTTC | CASSQGGLAGPGEQFF
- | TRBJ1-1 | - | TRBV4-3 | TGCGCCAGCAGCCAAGATGAGGAAGATGAAGCTTTCTTT | CASSQDEEDEAFF
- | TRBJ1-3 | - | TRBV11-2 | TGTGCCAGCAGCTTATGGGCAGCTGGAAACACCATATATTTT | CASSLWAAGNTIYF
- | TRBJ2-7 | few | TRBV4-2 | TGTGCCAGCAGCCAAGAGACTAGGCCATCCTACGAGCAGTACTTC | CASSQETRPSYEQYF
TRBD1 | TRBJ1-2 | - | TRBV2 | TGTGCCAGCAACTTCATACCAGACAGGGGAGGCGGCTACACCTTC | CASNFIPDRGGGYTF
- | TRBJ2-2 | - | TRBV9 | TGTGCCAGCAGGCCGGGGATGATTTACGGGGAGCTGTTTTTT | CASRPGMIYGELFF
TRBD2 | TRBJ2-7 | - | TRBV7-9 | TGTGCCAGCAGCCCAGAGGGCGGGAGCGTAGGAGGCGAGCAGTACTTC | CASSPEGGSVGGEQYF
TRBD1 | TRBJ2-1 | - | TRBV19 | TGTGCCAGTAGTATAAGGGGGCCGACCAACAATGAGCAGTTCTTC | CASSIRGPTNNEQFF
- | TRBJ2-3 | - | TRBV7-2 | TGTGCCAGCAGCACCTTGGGGGCACCGAGGGGCACAGATACGCAGTATTTT | CASSTLGAPRGTDTQYF
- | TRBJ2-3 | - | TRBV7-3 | TGTGCCAGCAGCCTCAGGGGGGGCACAGATACGCAGTATTTT | CASSLRGGTDTQYF
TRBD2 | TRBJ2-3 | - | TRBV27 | TGTGCCAGCAGTCTTACTAGCGGGAGACTTCCGACGCAGTATTTT | CASSLTSGRLPTQYF
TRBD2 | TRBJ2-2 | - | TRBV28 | TGTGCCAGCAGTTCCGGGGGAGTAGCGGGAGCCGGGGAGCTGTTTTTT | CASSSGGVAGAGELFF
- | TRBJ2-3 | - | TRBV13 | TGTGCCAGCATCATCGCGGGATCAAGCACAGATACGCAGTATTTT | CASIIAGSSTDTQYF
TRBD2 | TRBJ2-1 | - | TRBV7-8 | TGTGCCAGCAGCTTACTAGCGGGGAATGAGCAGTTCTTC | CASSLLAGNEQFF
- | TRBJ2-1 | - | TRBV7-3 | TGTGCCAGCAGCCGCCCAGAAGGCGTACCTGGGAGCTCCTACAATGAGCAGTTCTTC | CASSRPEGVPGSSYNEQFF
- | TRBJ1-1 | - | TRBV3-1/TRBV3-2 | TGTGCCAGCAGCCAGAGATCCTCGAACACTGAAGCTTTCTTT | CASSQRSSNTEAFF
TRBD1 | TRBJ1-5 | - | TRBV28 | TGTGCCAGCAGTCCACTAGGGACAGCTAATCAGCCCCAGCATTTT | CASSPLGTANQPQHF
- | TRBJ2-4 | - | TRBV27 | TGTGCCAGCAGTTTATGGGGCCCCACGGGCATTCAGTACTTC | CASSLWGPTGIQYF
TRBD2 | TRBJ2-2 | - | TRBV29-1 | TGCAGCGTAGCTGTAGCGGGGGGGAACACCGGGGAGCTGTTTTTT | CSVAVAGGNTGELFF
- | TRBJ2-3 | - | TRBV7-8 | TGTGCCAGCAGCTTAGAACACAGGAGCACAGATACGCAGTATTTT | CASSLEHRSTDTQYF
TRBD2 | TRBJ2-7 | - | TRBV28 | TGTGCCAGCAGTTTAGGCGGGAGGATAGACGAGCAGTACTTC | CASSLGGRIDEQYF
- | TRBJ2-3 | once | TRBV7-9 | TGTGCCAGCAGCTTAGGCATAGCGGGCACAGATACGCAGTATTTT | CASSLGIAGTDTQYF
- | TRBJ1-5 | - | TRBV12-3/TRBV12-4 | TGTGCCAGCAGTTCCCACTATCAGCCCCAGCATTTT | CASSSHYQPQHF
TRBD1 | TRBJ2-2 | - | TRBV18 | TGTGCCAGCTCACCTGATATTCCAGGGGGCGCGTCAGGGGAGCTGTTTTTT | CASSPDIPGGASGELFF
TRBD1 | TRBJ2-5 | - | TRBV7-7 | TGTGCCAGCAGCAGTAACAGGGGTTCGGGGGAGACCCAGTACTTC | CASSSNRGSGETQYF
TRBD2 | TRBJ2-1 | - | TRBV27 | TGTGCCAGCACCGATTCCACTAGCGTAGGATTCGGTGAGCAGTTCTTC | CASTDSTSVGFGEQFF
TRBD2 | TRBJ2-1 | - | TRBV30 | TGTGCCTGGAGTCCCACCGGGACTAGCGGGAGTAATGAGCAGTTCTTC | CAWSPTGTSGSNEQFF
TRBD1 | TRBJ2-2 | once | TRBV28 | TGTGCCAGCAGCACCCGGACAGGGTACACCGGGGAGCTGTTTTTT | CASSTRTGYTGELFF
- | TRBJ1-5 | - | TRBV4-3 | TGCGCCAGCAGCCAAGAACATGGACCCGAGGGGCCCCAGCATTTT | CASSQEHGPEGPQHF
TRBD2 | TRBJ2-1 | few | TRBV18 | TGTGCCAGCTCACCAAGGATAGCGGGAGGTAAGAGCTCCTACAATGAGCAGTTCTTC | CASSPRIAGGKSSYNEQFF